This TCR beta chain derives from a study of blood T cell repertoires in COVID-19. On the study more broadly: The cDNA or gDNA used as material had been derived from T cells, B-cell-depleted T cells, or PBMCs.

V was shortened by 5 bases and J by 7 bases, with 11 bases between the two germline ends. Germline V gene data show CDR1 as SGHTA and CDR2 as FQGNSA. This CDR3 comprises 13 residues. Original data processing: Reference gene primer amplification yielded estimated nucleated cell counts. Here immunoSEQ multiplex PCR was the method, and the copy in TCRdb shows in-frame clones only, minus some. V and J calls plus clone size are reproduced from that table; the DNA served to infer D and trimming. The table includes 150,000 to 200,000 clones, approximately 88% detected once. Participants had their cohort set by participant-reported clinical history.

Specimen: PBMCs or T cells enriched from blood (not recorded which). This clonotype originated in an older woman who had recovered from COVID-19. J is TRBJ1-4 and V is TRBV7-2, with D maybe TRBD1 (6 bases). The CDR3 nucleotides read TGTGCCAGCAGCCCCGGGACAACTGAAAAACTGTTTTTT. Translated, it gives CASSPGTTEKLFF.